This entry lists 23 T cell receptor beta chains sequenced from one sample in a study of blood T cell repertoires in COVID-19. TCRdb's table, derived via immunoSEQ multiplex PCR, lists solely in-frame clones and lacks some. Among under 100,000 clones listed, about 87% were seen once. Specimen: peripheral blood. These receptors were obtained from a human donor in a cohort sampled during active COVID-19.

The sample holds a few counts of this clone. The chain is built from TRBV7-3 and TRBJ1-1, with D possibly TRBD1 on 5 matching bases. The CDR3 contains 14 residues. Looked up from germline, CDR1 is SGHTA and CDR2 is FQGTGA. With 1 base removed from V and 4 bases from J, the gap between germline ends came to 10 bases. CDR3 loop: CASSLRQGSTEAFF. CDR3 nucleotides: TGTGCCAGCAGCTTAAGGCAGGGAAGCACTGAAGCTTTCTTT.

The rearrangement joins TRBV5-5 to TRBJ1-2; 7 bases line up with TRBD1. This CDR3 contains 13 residues. The J segment lost 5 bases and the V segment lost 4 bases, leaving 5 bases of the junction unmatched. Germline V lookup: CDR1 SGHKS, CDR2 YYEKEE (reference sequence). The CDR3 DNA reads as TGTGCCAGCAGCCCCGACAGGGATTATGGCTACACCTTC. Protein product: CASSPDRDYGYTF.

The chain links TRBV6-6 to TRBJ1-1, with D possibly being TRBD1 (5 bases). V gave up 4 bases and J gave up 6 bases, with 9 bases separating them. Germline CDR1 reads MNHNY; CDR2 reads SVGAGI (reference sequence). The CDR3 covers 12 residues. In DNA, the CDR3 is TGTGCCAGCAGTTTGCAGGGTGCTGAAGCTTTCTTT. As protein: CASSLQGAEAFF.

The rearrangement links TRBV7-9 to TRBJ1-5, with D unresolved. In germline, CDR1 is SEHNR, CDR2 FQNEAQ (reference sequence). With 3 bases removed from V and 6 bases from J, the gap between germline ends came to 6 bases. The CDR3 extends over 12 amino acids. The CDR3 nucleotides are TGTGCCAGCAGCTTCCCCCGTCAGCCCCAGCATTTT. Protein: CASSFPRQPQHF. The full variable domain, in which reference TRBV7-9 and TRBJ1-5 provide the parts outside the CDR3, is DTGVSQNPRHKITKRGQNVTFRCDPISEHNRLYWYRQTLGQGPEFLTYFQNEAQLEKSRLLSDRFSAERPKGSFSTLEIQRTEQGDSAMYLCASSFPRQPQHFGDGTRLSIL.

The chain has TRBV5-4 and TRBJ1-2, with a weak D call TRBD1 (5 bases). The CDR3 is 14 amino acids. In germline, CDR1 is SGHNT, CDR2 YYREEE (reference sequence). Trimming removed 2 bases at V and 5 bases at J, with 13 bases between. As DNA, the CDR3 is TGTGCCAGCAGCTTTCTGACAGCCCCGTATGGCTACACCTTC. It translates to CASSFLTAPYGYTF.

The rearrangement links TRBV5-1 to TRBJ2-5, with TRBD2 identical over 9 bases. This CDR3 contains 15 residues. Germline CDR1 reads SGHRS; CDR2 reads YFSETQ. J lost 3 bases, V lost 2 bases, and 5 bases had no gene match. CDR3 bases: TGCGCCAGCAGCTTTCTAGCGGGGAGGGAAGAGACCCAGTACTTC. As protein: CASSFLAGREETQYF.

This clone was seen a handful of times. The gene calls are TRBV7-3 and TRBJ2-7; perhaps TRBD1 as D (6 bases). V was pared by 5 bases and J by 6 bases, with 14 bases between. CDR3 length equals 13 residues. Germline CDR1 and CDR2: SGHTA and FQGTGA. The CDR3 here is CASSLQQGREQYF. Written as DNA, the CDR3 is TGTGCCAGCAGCCTGCAACAGGGACGCGAGCAGTACTTC.

The chain links TRBV3-1 (or the pseudogene TRBV3-2) to TRBJ1-6; D not resolved. The CDR3 has 14 amino acids. V was clipped by 4 bases and J by 7 bases, with 11 bases between them. In germline, CDR1 is LGHDT, CDR2 YNNKEL (reference sequence). CDR3 nucleotides: TGTGCCAGCAGCCCCAGGACTGAGAATTCACCCCTCCACTTT. Its protein is CASSPRTENSPLHF.

V is TRBV27 and J is TRBJ1-5, with a possible D match to TRBD1 (5 bases). The germline V gene encodes CDR1 MNHEY and CDR2 SMNVEV (reference sequence). V was clipped by 3 bases and J by 5 bases, with 8 bases between them. The CDR3 covers 13 residues. The CDR3 region has the DNA TGTGCCAGCAGTTTGGGGGGAGATCAGCCCCAGCATTTT. Residues: CASSLGGDQPQHF.

CDR3: CAIRHRTEGETQYF. For the CDR3, the DNA is TGTGCCATCAGGCACAGGACAGAAGGGGAGACCCAGTACTTC. This chain links TRBV10-3 with TRBJ2-5, with D perhaps TRBD1 (6 bases). The ends were cut back, 6 bases at V and 5 bases at J, with 16 bases in the middle. The CDR3 totals 14 residues. Germline CDR1 is ENHRY and CDR2 is SYGVKD.

The chain employs TRBV7-9 and TRBJ1-1; D uncertain. V was pared by 2 bases and J by 10 bases, with 14 bases between. Germline lookup yields CDR1 SEHNR and CDR2 FQNEAQ (reference sequence). The CDR3 extends over 13 amino acids. The CDR3 protein is CASSLYGGSGAFF. The CDR3 nucleotides are TGTGCCAGCAGCTTATACGGTGGGAGTGGAGCTTTCTTT.

The rearrangement uses TRBV3-1 (or the pseudogene TRBV3-2) and TRBJ1-6; D not certain. The CDR3 loop spans 13 amino acids. Germline CDR1 is LGHDT and CDR2 is YNNKEL (reference sequence). Deletions cut 7 bases from V and 0 bases from J, with 4 bases between. CDR3: CASTLSYNSPLHF. The CDR3 DNA follows: TGTGCCAGCACCCTCTCCTATAATTCACCCCTCCACTTT.

The J gene is TRBJ2-6, the V gene TRBV4-1, with D maybe TRBD1 (6 bases). This CDR3 is 18 amino acids long. Trimming removed 4 bases from V and 0 bases from J, with 16 bases in between. Germline lookup yields CDR1 MGHRA and CDR2 YSYEKL. The CDR3 is CASSLSPGASSGANVLTF. The CDR3 bases are TGCGCCAGCAGCCTCAGTCCAGGGGCGAGCTCTGGGGCCAACGTCCTGACTTTC.

V and J are TRBV2 and TRBJ2-7, with TRBD2 matching over 11 bases. This CDR3 has 14 amino acids. Germline CDR1 reads SNHLY; CDR2 reads FYNNEI. Trimming took 6 bases from V and 4 from J; bases not matched to a gene: 5. This CDR3 is CASRIAGGKYEQYF. The CDR3 region has the DNA TGTGCCAGCAGAATAGCGGGGGGGAAGTACGAGCAGTACTTC.

V and J are TRBV4-1 and TRBJ1-2, with D unclear. Trimming stripped 2 bases from V and 1 base from J, with 11 bases between. There are 15 residues in the CDR3. Per germline, CDR1 MGHRA and CDR2 YSYEKL. CDR3 coding DNA: TGCGCCAGCAGCCAAATAATGGCTGATAACTATGGCTACACCTTC. Amino acids: CASSQIMADNYGYTF.

The chain joins TRBV7-9 to TRBJ2-7; the match to TRBD1 covers 7 bases. Germline trimming cut 4 bases from V and 0 bases from J; bases unmatched to any gene: 3. CDR3 length equals 14 residues. Germline V gene sequence: CDR1 SEHNR, CDR2 FQNEAQ (reference sequence). CDR3 amino acids: CASSSGQSSYEQYF. The DNA for the CDR3 is TGTGCCAGCAGCTCGGGACAGAGCTCCTACGAGCAGTACTTC.

J is TRBJ2-7 and V is TRBV20-1, with no clear D. V dropped 6 bases and J dropped 7 bases, with 13 bases sitting between them. The CDR3 spans 11 residues. The germline V gene has CDR1 DFQATT and CDR2 SNEGSKA (reference sequence). The CDR3 here is CSAENAFEQYF. The CDR3 DNA reads as TGCAGTGCAGAGAATGCCTTTGAGCAGTACTTC.

This clone appeared once. This rearrangement joins TRBV7-2 to TRBJ1-1; D perhaps matches TRBD1 (5 bases). Germline V CDR1 and CDR2: SGHTA, FQGNSA. CDR3 size: 15 residues. V shed 2 bases and J shed 8 bases, with 18 bases lying between them. CDR3 amino acids: CASSLFQLGAAEAFF. CDR3 in DNA: TGTGCCAGCAGCTTATTTCAGTTAGGGGCAGCCGAAGCTTTCTTT.

The rearrangement uses TRBV7-2 and TRBJ2-3, with D possibly TRBD2 on 6 matching bases. In germline, CDR1 is SGHTA, CDR2 FQGNSA. The germline V and J ends were trimmed by 4 bases and 4 bases, with 15 bases remaining between them. The CDR3 runs 15 residues. The CDR3 DNA sequence: TGTGCCAGCAGCTGGGGCGGGGACTTATCAGATACGCAGTATTTT. Amino acid sequence: CASSWGGDLSDTQYF.

The chain combines TRBV5-6 with TRBJ2-1; 9 bases match TRBD1. CDR3 length: 16 residues. CDR1 and CDR2 (germline): SGHDT, YYEEEE. With 3 bases clipped from V and 12 bases from J, the junction kept 16 bases outside the gene matches. In DNA, the CDR3 is TGTGCCAGCAGCTATTACTCCGGACAGGGGAGTGGTGGGCAGTTCTTC. Translating it yields CASSYYSGQGSGGQFF.

The chain carries TRBV15 and TRBJ2-5; TRBD2 aligns across 10 bases. The ends lost 0 bases at V and 3 bases at J; junction bases unmatched: 16. Looked up from germline, CDR1 is LNHNV and CDR2 is YYDKDF (reference sequence). This CDR3 has 20 residues. The CDR3 bases are TGTGCCACCAGCAGAGAGAAAGGGGGGACTAGCGTCGTCCACAAAGAGACCCAGTACTTC. Protein product: CATSREKGGTSVVHKETQYF.

The V gene is TRBV19, the J gene TRBJ1-5; the D is unclear. CDR3 size: 14 residues. Trimming took 10 bases from V and 3 from J, leaving 16 bases between them. CDR1 is LNHDA, CDR2 SQIVND, per germline (reference sequence). The CDR3 nucleotides are TGTGCCACTACTGAGGCAGCTCCCAATCAGCCCCAGCATTTT. As protein: CATTEAAPNQPQHF.

The rearrangement links TRBV7-8 to TRBJ2-7; D perhaps matches TRBD1 (6 bases). Germline V gene sequence: CDR1 SGHVS, CDR2 FQNEAQ. Trimming pared 3 bases from V and 3 bases from J, leaving 18 bases between. The CDR3 is 16 amino acids. CDR3 nucleotide sequence: TGTGCCAGCAGCTTTAGTTGGGGGCAACTGGACTACGAGCAGTACTTC. Translated, it gives CASSFSWGQLDYEQYF. Drawing the rest from reference TRBV7-8 and TRBJ2-7, the complete variable domain is GAGVSQSPRYKVAKRGQDVALRCDPISGHVSLFWYQQALGQGPEFLTYFQNEAQLDKSGLPSDRFFAERPEGSVSTLKIQRTQQEDSAVYLCASSFSWGQLDYEQYFGPGTRLTVT.